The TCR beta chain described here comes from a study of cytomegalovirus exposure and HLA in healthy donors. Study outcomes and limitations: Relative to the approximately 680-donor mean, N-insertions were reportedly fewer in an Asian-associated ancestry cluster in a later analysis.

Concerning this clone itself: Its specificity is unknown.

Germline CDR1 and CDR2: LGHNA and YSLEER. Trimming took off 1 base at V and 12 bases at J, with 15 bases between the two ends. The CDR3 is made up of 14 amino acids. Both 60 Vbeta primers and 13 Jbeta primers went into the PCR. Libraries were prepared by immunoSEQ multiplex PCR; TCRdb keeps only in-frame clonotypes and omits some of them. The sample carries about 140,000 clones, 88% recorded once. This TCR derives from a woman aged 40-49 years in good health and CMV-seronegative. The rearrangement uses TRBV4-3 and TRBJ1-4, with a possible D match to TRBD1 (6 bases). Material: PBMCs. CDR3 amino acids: CASSQVYSGGQLFF. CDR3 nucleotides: TGCGCCAGCAGCCAAGTATATTCGGGGGGCCAACTGTTTTTT.